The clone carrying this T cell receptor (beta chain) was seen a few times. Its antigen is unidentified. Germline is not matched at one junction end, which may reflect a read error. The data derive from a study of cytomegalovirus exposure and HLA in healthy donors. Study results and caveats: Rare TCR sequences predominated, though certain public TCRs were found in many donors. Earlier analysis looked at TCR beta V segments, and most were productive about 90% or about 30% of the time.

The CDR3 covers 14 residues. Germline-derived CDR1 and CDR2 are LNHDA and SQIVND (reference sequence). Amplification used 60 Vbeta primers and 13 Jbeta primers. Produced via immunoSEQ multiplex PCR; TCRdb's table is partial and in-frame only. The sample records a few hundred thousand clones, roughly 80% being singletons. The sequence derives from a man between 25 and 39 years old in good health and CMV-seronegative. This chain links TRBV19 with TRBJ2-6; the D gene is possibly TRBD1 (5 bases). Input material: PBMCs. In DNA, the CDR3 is TGTGCCAGTAAAGGAGTTACTGGGGCCAGCGTCCTGACTTTC. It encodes CASKGVTGASVLTF. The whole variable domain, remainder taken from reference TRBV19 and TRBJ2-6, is DGGITQSPKYLFRKEGQNVTLSCEQNLNHDAMYWYRQDPGQGLRLIYYSQIVNDFQKGDIAEGYSVSREKKESFPLTVTSAQKNPTAFYLCASKGVTGASVLTFGAGSRLTVL.